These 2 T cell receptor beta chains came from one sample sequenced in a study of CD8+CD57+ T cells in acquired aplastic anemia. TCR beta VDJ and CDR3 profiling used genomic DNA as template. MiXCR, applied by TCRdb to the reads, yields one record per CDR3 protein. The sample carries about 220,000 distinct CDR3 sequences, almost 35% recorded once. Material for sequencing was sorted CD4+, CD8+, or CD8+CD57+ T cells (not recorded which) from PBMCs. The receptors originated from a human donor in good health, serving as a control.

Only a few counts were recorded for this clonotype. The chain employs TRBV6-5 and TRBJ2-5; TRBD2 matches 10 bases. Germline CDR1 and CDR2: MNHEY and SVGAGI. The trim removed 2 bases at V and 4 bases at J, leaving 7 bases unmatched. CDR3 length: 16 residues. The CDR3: CASSYQLAGVRETQYF. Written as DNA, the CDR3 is TGTGCCAGCAGTTACCAGCTAGCGGGGGTCCGAGAGACCCAGTACTTC.

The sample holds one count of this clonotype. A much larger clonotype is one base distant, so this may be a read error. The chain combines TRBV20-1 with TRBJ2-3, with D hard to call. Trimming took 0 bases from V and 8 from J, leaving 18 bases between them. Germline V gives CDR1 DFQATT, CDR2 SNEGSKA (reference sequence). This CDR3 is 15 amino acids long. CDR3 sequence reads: CSARDEILVWGTQYF. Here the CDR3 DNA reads TGCAGTGCTAGAGATGAAATCCTGGTTTGGGGTACGCAGTATTTT.